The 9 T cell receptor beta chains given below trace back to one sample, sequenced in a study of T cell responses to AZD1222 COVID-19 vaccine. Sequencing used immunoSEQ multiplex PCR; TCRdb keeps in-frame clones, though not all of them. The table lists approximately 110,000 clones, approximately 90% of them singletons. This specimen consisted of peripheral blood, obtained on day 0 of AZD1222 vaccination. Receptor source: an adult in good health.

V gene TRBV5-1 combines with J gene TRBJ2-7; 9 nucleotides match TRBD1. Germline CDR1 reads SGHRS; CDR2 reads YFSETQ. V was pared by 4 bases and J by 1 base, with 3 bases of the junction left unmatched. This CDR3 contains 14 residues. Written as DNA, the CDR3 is TGCGCCAGCAGCGCCGGGACAGGGTCCTACGAGCAGTACTTC. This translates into CASSAGTGSYEQYF. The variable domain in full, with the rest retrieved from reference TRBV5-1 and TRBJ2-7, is KAGVTQTPRYLIKTRGQQVTLSCSPISGHRSVSWYQQTPGQGLQFLFEYFSETQRNKGNFPGRFSGRQFSNSRSEMNVSTLELGDSALYLCASSAGTGSYEQYFGPGTRLTVT.

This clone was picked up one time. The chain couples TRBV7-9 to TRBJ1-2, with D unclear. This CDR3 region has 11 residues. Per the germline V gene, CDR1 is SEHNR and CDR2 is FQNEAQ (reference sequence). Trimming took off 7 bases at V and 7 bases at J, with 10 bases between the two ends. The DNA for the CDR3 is TGTGCCAGCACTAGAGAGCGTGGCTACACCTTC. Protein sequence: CASTRERGYTF.

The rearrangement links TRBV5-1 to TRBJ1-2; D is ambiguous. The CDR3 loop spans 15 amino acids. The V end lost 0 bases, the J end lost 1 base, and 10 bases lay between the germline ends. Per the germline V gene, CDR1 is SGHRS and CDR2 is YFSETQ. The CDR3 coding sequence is TGCGCCAGCAGCTTGGGTTTAGGGAGTAACTATGGCTACACCTTC. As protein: CASSLGLGSNYGYTF.

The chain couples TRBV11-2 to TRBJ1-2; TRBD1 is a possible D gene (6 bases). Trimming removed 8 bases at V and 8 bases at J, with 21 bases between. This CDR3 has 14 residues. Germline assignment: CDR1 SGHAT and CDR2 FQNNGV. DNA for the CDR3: TGTGCCAGCCATTCCGGCCCCTGGGGGCGAGGCTACACCTTC. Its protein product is CASHSGPWGRGYTF.

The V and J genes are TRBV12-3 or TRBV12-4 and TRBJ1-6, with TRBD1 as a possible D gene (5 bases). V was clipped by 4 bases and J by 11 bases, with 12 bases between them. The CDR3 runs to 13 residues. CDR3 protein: CASSSFQGTPLHF. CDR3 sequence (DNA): TGTGCCAGCAGTTCATTTCAGGGTACACCCCTCCACTTT.

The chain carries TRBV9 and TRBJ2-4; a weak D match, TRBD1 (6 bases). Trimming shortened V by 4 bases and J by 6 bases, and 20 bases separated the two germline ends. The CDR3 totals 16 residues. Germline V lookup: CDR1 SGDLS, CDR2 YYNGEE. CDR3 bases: TGTGCCAGCAGCCCCTCTGGGGACATACAAAGAAACATTCAGTACTTC. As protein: CASSPSGDIQRNIQYF.

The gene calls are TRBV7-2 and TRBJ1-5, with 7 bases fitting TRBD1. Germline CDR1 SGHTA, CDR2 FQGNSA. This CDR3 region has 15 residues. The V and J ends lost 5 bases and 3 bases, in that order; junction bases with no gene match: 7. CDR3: CASSPGQAHNQPQHF. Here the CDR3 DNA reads TGTGCCAGCAGCCCCGGACAGGCCCACAATCAGCCCCAGCATTTT.

The CDR3 spells CASSPGETEAFF. In DNA, the CDR3 is TGTGCCAGCAGTCCGGGTGAGACTGAAGCTTTCTTT. This chain links TRBV7-9 with TRBJ1-1; D ambiguous. V was cut by 6 bases and J by 5 bases, with 10 bases left in between. The germline CDR1 and CDR2 sequences are SEHNR and FQNEAQ (reference sequence). The CDR3 is made up of 12 amino acids. Full variable domain (outside the CDR3, taken from reference TRBV7-9 and TRBJ1-1): DTGVSQNPRHKITKRGQNVTFRCDPISEHNRLYWYRQTLGQGPEFLTYFQNEAQLEKSRLLSDRFSAERPKGSFSTLEIQRTEQGDSAMYLCASSPGETEAFFGQGTRLTVV.

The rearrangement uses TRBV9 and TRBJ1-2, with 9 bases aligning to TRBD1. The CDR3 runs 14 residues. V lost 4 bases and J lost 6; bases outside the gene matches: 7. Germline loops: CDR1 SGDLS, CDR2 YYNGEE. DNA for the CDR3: TGTGCCAGCAGCACCCCCGGGACAGGGAATGGCTACACCTTC. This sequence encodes CASSTPGTGNGYTF. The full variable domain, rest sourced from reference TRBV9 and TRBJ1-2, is DSGVTQTPKHLITATGQRVTLRCSPRSGDLSVYWYQQSLDQGLQFLIQYYNGEERAKGNILERFSAQQFPDLHSELNLSSLELGDSALYFCASSTPGTGNGYTFGSGTRLTVV.